Detailed here is one T cell receptor beta chain. Its specificity is unknown. With 3 bases clipped from V and 4 bases from J, the junction kept 2 bases outside the gene matches. Per the germline V gene, CDR1 is SGHDT and CDR2 is YYEEEE. The CDR3 totals 14 residues. Use of 60 Vbeta and 13 Jbeta primers characterized the PCR. Libraries were prepared by immunoSEQ multiplex PCR; TCRdb keeps only in-frame clonotypes and omits some of them. The sample includes around 27,000 clones. The source of the sample is a study of cytomegalovirus exposure and HLA in healthy donors. Study conclusions and caveats: Three chains tied to CMV proved CMV antigen-specific in vitro.

This chain joins TRBV5-6 and TRBJ1-5; TRBD1 matches at 9 bases. Sequences were obtained from PBMCs. The sequence was obtained from a man younger than 45 in good health and CMV-seronegative. CDR3 in DNA: TGTGCCAGCAGCTCCGGGACAGGGAATCAGCCCCAGCATTTT. It codes for CASSSGTGNQPQHF. Supplemented by reference TRBV5-6 and TRBJ1-5, the full variable domain reads DAGVTQSPTHLIKTRGQQVTLRCSPKSGHDTVSWYQQALGQGPQFIFQYYEEEERQRGNFPDRFSGHQFPNYSSELNVNALLLGDSALYLCASSSGTGNQPQHFGDGTRLSIL.